This entry lists 18 T cell receptor beta chains sequenced from one sample in a study of PD-1 blockade in classical Hodgkin lymphoma. The time point was: newly diagnosed, previously untreated cHL patient sample. By magnetic negative selection, CD4+ T cells were purified from thawed PBMCs. The repertoire was sequenced with immunoSEQ multiplex PCR; TCRdb's copy has only in-frame clones and lacks some. The sample has under 20,000 clones; 92% are singletons. Sequencing was performed on CD4+ T cells from blood. The receptors were gathered from a human donor with classical Hodgkin lymphoma.

This clone was seen a few times. The chain recombines TRBV4-2 with TRBJ1-5; D unclear. V was clipped by 1 base and J by 0 bases, with 10 bases between them. Per the germline V gene, CDR1 is LGHNA and CDR2 is YNFKEQ. CDR3 size: 16 residues. CDR3 coding DNA: TGTGCCAGCAGCCAAGCCTCGGGTTTTAGCAATCAGCCCCAGCATTTT. Translating gives CASSQASGFSNQPQHF.

The V call is TRBV5-1, the J call TRBJ2-7; maybe TRBD2 (5 bases). V lost 3 bases and J 0 bases, leaving 13 bases between the germline ends. The CDR3 loop spans 15 amino acids. CDR1 is SGHRS and CDR2 is YFSETQ in the germline V gene. The CDR3 DNA sequence: TGCGCCAGCAGCTCGGACTCTTACCTCTCCTACGAGCAGTACTTC. It translates to CASSSDSYLSYEQYF. Based on the CDR3 plus reference TRBV5-1 and TRBJ2-7, the full variable domain is KAGVTQTPRYLIKTRGQQVTLSCSPISGHRSVSWYQQTPGQGLQFLFEYFSETQRNKGNFPGRFSGRQFSNSRSEMNVSTLELGDSALYLCASSSDSYLSYEQYFGPGTRLTVT.

CDR3: CASSEEQGAQPQHF. Written as DNA, the CDR3 is TGTGCCAGCAGTGAAGAGCAGGGCGCTCAGCCCCAGCATTTT. This sequence joins TRBV2 and TRBJ1-5; tentatively, D is TRBD1 (5 bases). Germline CDR1 and CDR2: SNHLY and FYNNEI. The CDR3 totals 14 residues. Trimming removed 1 base at V and 6 bases at J, with 10 bases between.

The rearrangement uses TRBV2 and TRBJ2-7; D may be TRBD1 (6 bases). Germline CDR1 is SNHLY and CDR2 is FYNNEI. Trimming took 6 bases from V and 2 from J, leaving 11 bases between them. There are 13 residues in the CDR3. This chain's CDR3 is CASRGQGPYEQYF. CDR3 bases: TGTGCCAGCAGGGGGCAGGGGCCCTACGAGCAGTACTTC. Filled out from reference TRBV2 and TRBJ2-7, the complete variable domain reads EPEVTQTPSHQVTQMGQEVILRCVPISNHLYFYWYRQILGQKVEFLVSFYNNEISEKSEIFDDQFSVERPDGSNFTLKIRSTKLEDSAMYFCASRGQGPYEQYFGPGTRLTVT.

The rearrangement links TRBV30 to TRBJ2-2, with TRBD2 matching over 9 bases. The length of the CDR3 is 11 residues. V lost 3 bases, J lost 13 bases, and 3 bases stayed unmatched. CDR1 is GTSNPN, CDR2 SVGIG, per germline (reference sequence). The CDR3 here is CAWRAGGGLFF. CDR3 coding DNA: TGTGCCTGGAGAGCGGGAGGAGGGCTGTTTTTT.

This chain uses TRBV9 with TRBJ2-1, with 9 bases aligning to TRBD1. The CDR3 spans 14 residues. Germline CDR1 and CDR2: SGDLS and YYNGEE. J gave up 7 bases and V 3 bases, and 5 bases lay outside the gene matches. Here the CDR3 reads CASSAGTGTNEQFF. CDR3 bases: TGTGCCAGCAGCGCCGGGACAGGGACAAATGAGCAGTTCTTC. The full variable domain, rest sourced from reference TRBV9 and TRBJ2-1, is DSGVTQTPKHLITATGQRVTLRCSPRSGDLSVYWYQQSLDQGLQFLIQYYNGEERAKGNILERFSAQQFPDLHSELNLSSLELGDSALYFCASSAGTGTNEQFFGPGTRLTVL.

V usage is TRBV5-1 and J usage is TRBJ2-6, with D tentatively TRBD2 (5 bases). The CDR3 loop spans 14 amino acids. Between the trimmed V and J ends, which lost 4 bases and 2 bases, there was a span of 7 bases. The germline CDR1 and CDR2 sequences are SGHRS and YFSETQ. CDR3 sequence (DNA): TGCGCCAGCAGCGGAGGAACTGGGGCCAACGTCCTGACTTTC. This codes for CASSGGTGANVLTF.

The sample holds one count of this clone. The chain links TRBV6-1 to TRBJ1-5; D call uncertain. The CDR3 consists of 11 residues. The V gene lost 10 bases and the J gene lost 9 bases, with 13 bases spanning the gap. Germline CDR1 MNHNS, CDR2 SASEGT. The CDR3 here is CATSTPGPQHF. The CDR3 region has the DNA TGTGCCACCTCCACTCCGGGGCCCCAGCATTTT.

The rearrangement links TRBV29-1 to TRBJ1-3; D is unresolved. Germline CDR1 is SQVTM and CDR2 is ANQGSEA. Trimming cost V 7 bases and J 0 bases, with 10 bases left between them. This CDR3 comprises 13 residues. DNA for the CDR3: TGCAGCGCTCCGGCCCTCTCTGGAAACACCATATATTTT. Its protein product is CSAPALSGNTIYF. Filled out from reference TRBV29-1 and TRBJ1-3, the complete variable domain reads SAVISQKPSRDICQRGTSLTIQCQVDSQVTMMFWYRQQPGQSLTLIATANQGSEATYESGFVIDKFPISRPNLTFSTLTVSNMSPEDSSIYLCSAPALSGNTIYFGEGSWLTVV.

The chain uses TRBV10-3 and TRBJ2-1; 10 nucleotides match TRBD1. The CDR3 is 15 amino acids. CDR1 is ENHRY and CDR2 is SYGVKD in the germline V gene. J gave up 12 bases and V 8 bases, and 16 bases lay outside the gene matches. CDR3 sequence reads: CAISRDRGLGALQFF. The CDR3 coding sequence is TGTGCCATCTCTCGGGACAGGGGATTAGGCGCTCTGCAGTTCTTC.

This clone was seen just once. This rearrangement joins TRBV25-1 to TRBJ1-2; tentatively, D is TRBD1 (5 bases). This CDR3 is 14 amino acids long. CDR1 MGHDK and CDR2 SYGVNS come from the germline V gene. The V and J ends lost 5 bases and 0 bases respectively, with 10 bases between them. The CDR3 sequence is CASSYRHSNYGYTF. DNA for the CDR3: TGTGCCAGCAGTTACAGGCATTCTAACTATGGCTACACCTTC.

The chain links TRBV7-9 to TRBJ1-2; 8 bases fit TRBD1. The CDR3 sequence is 14 residues long. V was pared by 5 bases and J by 4 bases, with 6 bases of the junction left unmatched. The V gene's germline CDR1 is SEHNR and CDR2 FQNEAQ (reference sequence). The CDR3 protein is CASSLTGDFYGYTF. The CDR3 nucleotides read TGTGCCAGCAGCCTGACAGGGGACTTCTATGGCTACACCTTC.

The CDR3 DNA reads TGTGCCAGCAGCGTAGGGGGGACTAGCGGGAGCTCCTACGAGCAGTACTTC. The encoded protein is CASSVGGTSGSSYEQYF. This sequence joins TRBV7-9 and TRBJ2-7; 14 bases align to TRBD2. CDR1 SEHNR and CDR2 FQNEAQ come from the germline V gene (reference sequence). Trimming removed 5 bases from V and 0 bases from J; junction bases left unmatched: 6. CDR3 length equals 17 residues.

The chain employs TRBV2 and TRBJ1-1; no firm D call. The CDR3 totals 13 residues. Deletions cut 5 bases from V and 3 bases from J, with 10 bases between. Germline CDR1 SNHLY, CDR2 FYNNEI. CDR3 DNA: TGTGCCAGCAGTTCAGAGTTGGACACTGAAGCTTTCTTT. Encoded protein: CASSSELDTEAFF. Supplemented by reference TRBV2 and TRBJ1-1, the full variable domain reads EPEVTQTPSHQVTQMGQEVILRCVPISNHLYFYWYRQILGQKVEFLVSFYNNEISEKSEIFDDQFSVERPDGSNFTLKIRSTKLEDSAMYFCASSSELDTEAFFGQGTRLTVV.

The chain uses TRBV7-2 and TRBJ2-3; TRBD1 agrees at 7 bases. The CDR3 runs to 15 residues. CDR1 is SGHTA, CDR2 FQGNSA, per germline. Trimming cost V 5 bases and J 2 bases; bases outside gene matches: 7. CDR3 bases: TGTGCCAGCAGCACACCAACAGGGGCCACAGATACGCAGTATTTT. This translates into CASSTPTGATDTQYF. The full variable domain, completed using reference TRBV7-2 and TRBJ2-3, is GAGVSQSPSNKVTEKGKDVELRCDPISGHTALYWYRQSLGQGLEFLIYFQGNSAPDKSGLPSDRFSAERTGGSVSTLTIQRTQQEDSAVYLCASSTPTGATDTQYFGPGTRLTVL.

This clone was seen once. The chain couples TRBV5-1 to TRBJ2-3, with D tentatively TRBD1 (5 bases). There are 15 residues in the CDR3. V was trimmed by 0 bases and J by 4 bases, leaving 12 bases between them. From germline, CDR1 is SGHRS and CDR2 YFSETQ. The CDR3 nucleotides read TGCGCCAGCAGCTTGGAGGCAAGGGGCGCAGATACGCAGTATTTT. Translating it yields CASSLEARGADTQYF.

The chain is built from TRBV30 and TRBJ1-2, with D maybe TRBD1 (5 bases). This CDR3 comprises 13 residues. The V gene's germline CDR1 is GTSNPN and CDR2 SVGIG (reference sequence). V was cut by 1 base and J by 4 bases, with 10 bases left in between. The CDR3 DNA follows: TGTGCCTGGAGTGGCCCGGGGCCCTATGGCTACACCTTC. The encoded protein is CAWSGPGPYGYTF.

This rearrangement joins TRBV7-9 to TRBJ1-1; D is perhaps TRBD1 (6 bases). The CDR3 length is 14 residues. Germline V gene lookup returns CDR1 SEHNR and CDR2 FQNEAQ (reference sequence). The germline V and J ends were trimmed by 10 bases and 5 bases, with 20 bases remaining between them. The CDR3 loop is CAIRRAQGGTEAFF. Here the CDR3 DNA reads TGTGCCATCCGCAGAGCACAGGGCGGAACTGAAGCTTTCTTT.